This TCR beta chain was sequenced for a study of human T cells and chemical hapten exposure. In the study overall: Patch tests put 0.01% DPC on the upper back, and the results were checked at 6 days. Study outcomes and limitations: Significantly more large CDR3 similarity clusters arose among expanded TCRs than among controls. Correlating positively with patch test score were the PT1 expanded TCR counts.

As for time point: pre-sensitization, week 0. Treatment in this sample: therapeutic diphenylcyclopropenone sensitization with weekly scalp DPC. In TCRdb, the RACE reads were re-called with MiXCR into one record per CDR3 protein. The top ten clones hold around 1.2% of a sample with fewer than 350,000 distinct CDR3 sequences, roughly 8% of them seen once. With regard to this clonotype: Antigen specificity is unknown.

V lost 0 bases to trimming and J lost 5 bases, with 10 bases between them. The CDR3 has 15 amino acids. Germline values: CDR1 LGHNA, CDR2 YSLEER. V and J are TRBV4-3 and TRBJ2-2; D is ambiguous. This specimen consisted of whole blood, obtained in connection with sensitization to the hapten diphenylcyclopropenone (DPC). The receptor comes from a man between 18 and 29 years old with alopecia areata. Some clones in this sample may be carry-over from other donors' samples. The CDR3 DNA is TGCGCCAGCAGCCAAGATTTGCGGAGTACCGGGGAGCTGTTTTTT. Protein sequence: CASSQDLRSTGELFF.